This T cell receptor beta chain was observed in a study of T cells in localized non-small cell lung cancer. There are 14 residues in the CDR3. The J segment lost 4 bases and the V segment lost 2 bases, leaving 4 bases of the junction unmatched. Per germline, CDR1 MNHEY and CDR2 SVGAGI. The table came from immunoSEQ multiplex PCR; TCRdb's copy has only in-frame clones and leaves some out. The table includes some 78,000 clones, 84% detected once. This chain joins TRBV6-5 and TRBJ2-5; TRBD1 matches at 7 bases. The sample consisted of peripheral blood, taken before any cancer treatment. The TCR was taken from a man between 40 and 70 years old with stage I lung adenocarcinoma. In nucleotides, the CDR3 is TGTGCCAGCAGTTACACAGGGGCTGTAGAGACCCAGTACTTC. As protein: CASSYTGAVETQYF.